Shown below are 8 T cell receptor beta chains from a single sample sequenced in a study of beta chain features in type 1 diabetes. Broader study findings: Type 1 diabetes patients showed a moderate but significant shortening of TCRB CDR3s in all four CD4+ subsets.

Sequenced material consisted of expressed TCRB transcripts (all of the isolated RNA was reverse transcribed). The assay was immunoSEQ multiplex PCR, and TCRdb's table has in-frame clones only and misses some. This sample has hundreds of thousands of clones, with over 11% found just once. The antigens for these receptors are not known. The sample consisted of naive CD4+ T cells from blood. The receptors originated from a young man with type 1 diabetes.

This clone was observed a handful of times. V usage is TRBV29-1 and J usage is TRBJ1-1, with TRBD1 matching over 9 bases. The V gene's germline CDR1 is SQVTM and CDR2 ANQGSEA. With V trimmed by 6 bases and J by 6 bases, 8 bases remained unmatched. The CDR3 is made up of 13 amino acids. CDR3 bases: TGCAGCGTGGCTTGGACAGGGGAGGCTGAAGCTTTCTTT. Translation: CSVAWTGEAEAFF. Complete variable domain (other parts from reference TRBV29-1 and TRBJ1-1): SAVISQKPSRDICQRGTSLTIQCQVDSQVTMMFWYRQQPGQSLTLIATANQGSEATYESGFVIDKFPISRPNLTFSTLTVSNMSPEDSSIYLCSVAWTGEAEAFFGQGTRLTVV.

This clone appeared a few times. The junction departs from germline at one end; a sequencing error may be responsible. The gene calls are TRBV30 and TRBJ1-1; 7 bases map to TRBD1. Germline CDR1 GTSNPN, CDR2 SVGIG (reference sequence). This CDR3 is built from 11 residues. DNA of the CDR3: TGTGCCTGGAGCTCCTCCATAACAGGGGTCTTT. It translates to CAWSSSITGVF.

Only a few counts were recorded for this clone. The CDR3 loop is CAISGGTADYEQYF. The DNA of the CDR3 is TGTGCCATCAGTGGAGGGACAGCTGACTACGAGCAGTACTTC. V gene TRBV10-3 combines with J gene TRBJ2-7, with 7 bases lining up with TRBD1. With V trimmed by 4 bases and J by 3 bases, 6 bases remained unmatched. The germline V gene has CDR1 ENHRY and CDR2 SYGVKD. The CDR3 loop spans 14 amino acids.

About this clone itself: This CDR3 is also generated by other DNA sequences in the sample. The chain combines TRBV15 with TRBJ1-4; D unresolved. The CDR3 runs 14 residues. The germline V and J ends were trimmed by 0 bases and 6 bases, with 8 bases remaining between them. In germline, CDR1 is LNHNV, CDR2 YYDKDF (reference sequence). The CDR3 region has the DNA TGTGCCACCAGCAGAGATCGAGGCGATGAAAAACTGTTTTTT. Translation gives CATSRDRGDEKLFF.

This clone was seen only a few times. This chain uses TRBV6-5 with TRBJ2-1, with 8 bases that match TRBD2. The germline V gene has CDR1 MNHEY and CDR2 SVGAGI. Trimming at V came to 6 bases and at J to 4 bases, leaving 5 bases not matched to a gene. This CDR3 has 14 amino acids. The CDR3 DNA reads TGTGCCAGCAGGTCAACTAGCGGATACAATGAGCAGTTCTTC. Translating it yields CASRSTSGYNEQFF.

This chain joins TRBV9 and TRBJ2-2; D gene uncertain. Trimming stripped 0 bases from V and 3 bases from J, with 9 bases between. Per the germline V gene, CDR1 is SGDLS and CDR2 is YYNGEE. The CDR3 runs to 15 residues. The DNA of the CDR3 is TGTGCCAGCAGCGTAGAAGAGCGACACACCGGGGAGCTGTTTTTT. This gives the protein CASSVEERHTGELFF.

This clone was observed a few times. V gene TRBV9 combines with J gene TRBJ2-1; maybe TRBD2 (6 bases). The V and J ends lost 3 bases and 0 bases respectively, with 16 bases between them. The CDR3 totals 17 residues. Germline V CDR1 and CDR2: SGDLS, YYNGEE. CDR3 amino acids: CASSAGSGVSSYNEQFF. The CDR3 DNA is TGTGCCAGCAGCGCCGGTTCGGGGGTAAGCTCCTACAATGAGCAGTTCTTC.

This clone has only a few counts. This sequence joins TRBV28 and TRBJ2-7; possibly TRBD2 for D (5 bases). Germline-derived CDR1 and CDR2 are MDHEN and SYDVKM. The CDR3 spans 15 residues. Trimming stripped 7 bases from V and 0 bases from J, with 16 bases between. The CDR3, as DNA: TGTGCCAGCAATGTGGCTAGCAGCAGCTCCTACGAGCAGTACTTC. Residues: CASNVASSSSYEQYF.